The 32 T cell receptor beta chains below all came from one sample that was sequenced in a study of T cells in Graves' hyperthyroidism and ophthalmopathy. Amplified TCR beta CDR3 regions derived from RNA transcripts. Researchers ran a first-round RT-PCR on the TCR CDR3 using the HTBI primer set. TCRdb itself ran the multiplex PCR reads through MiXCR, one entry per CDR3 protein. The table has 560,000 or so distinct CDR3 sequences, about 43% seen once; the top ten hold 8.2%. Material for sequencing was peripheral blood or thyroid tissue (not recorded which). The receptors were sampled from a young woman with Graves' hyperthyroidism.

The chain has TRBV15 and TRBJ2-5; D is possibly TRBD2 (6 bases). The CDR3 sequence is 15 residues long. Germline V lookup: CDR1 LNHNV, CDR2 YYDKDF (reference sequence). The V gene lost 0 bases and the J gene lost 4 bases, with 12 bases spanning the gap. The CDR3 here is CATSRDWAEGETQYF. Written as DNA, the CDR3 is TGTGCCACCAGCAGAGATTGGGCGGAGGGAGAGACCCAGTACTTC.

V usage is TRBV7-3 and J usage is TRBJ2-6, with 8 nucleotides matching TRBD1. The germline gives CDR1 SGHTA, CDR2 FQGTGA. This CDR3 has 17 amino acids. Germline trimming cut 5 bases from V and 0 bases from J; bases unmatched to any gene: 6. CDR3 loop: CASSAGQETSGANVLTF. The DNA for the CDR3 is TGTGCCAGCAGCGCGGGACAGGAGACCTCTGGGGCCAACGTCCTGACTTTC.

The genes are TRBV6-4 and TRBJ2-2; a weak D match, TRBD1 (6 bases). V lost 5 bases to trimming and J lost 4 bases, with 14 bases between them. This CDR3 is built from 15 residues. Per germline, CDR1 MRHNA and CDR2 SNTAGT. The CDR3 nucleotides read TGTGCCAGCAGTCGAGAGCCAGGGGTCACCGGGGAGCTGTTTTTT. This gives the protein CASSREPGVTGELFF.

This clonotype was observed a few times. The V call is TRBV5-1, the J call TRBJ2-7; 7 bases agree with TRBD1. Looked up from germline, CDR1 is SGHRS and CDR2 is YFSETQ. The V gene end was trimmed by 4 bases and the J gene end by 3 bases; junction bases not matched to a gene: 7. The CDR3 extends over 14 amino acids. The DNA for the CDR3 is TGCGCCAGCAGCCTCACGGGACAGAGCTACGAGCAGTACTTC. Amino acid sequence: CASSLTGQSYEQYF.

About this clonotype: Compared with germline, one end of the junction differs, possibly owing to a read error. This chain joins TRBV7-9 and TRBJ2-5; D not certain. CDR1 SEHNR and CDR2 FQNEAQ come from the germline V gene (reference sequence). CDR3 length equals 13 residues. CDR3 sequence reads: CAGSDSQPKTQYF. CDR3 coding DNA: TGTGCCGGCAGCGATTCCCAACCGAAGACCCAGTACTTC. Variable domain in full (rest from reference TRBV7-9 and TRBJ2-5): DTGVSQNPRHKITKRGQNVTFRCDPISEHNRLYWYRQTLGQGPEFLTYFQNEAQLEKSRLLSDRFSAERPKGSFSTLEIQRTEQGDSAMYLCAGSDSQPKTQYFGPGTRLLVL.

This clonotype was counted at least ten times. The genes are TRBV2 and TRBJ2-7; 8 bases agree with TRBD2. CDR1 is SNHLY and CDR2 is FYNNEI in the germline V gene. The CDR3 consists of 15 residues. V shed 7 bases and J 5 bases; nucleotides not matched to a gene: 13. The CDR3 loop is CASKLSGSGVHEQYF. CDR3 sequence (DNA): TGTGCCAGCAAACTCAGCGGGAGTGGCGTCCACGAGCAGTACTTC.

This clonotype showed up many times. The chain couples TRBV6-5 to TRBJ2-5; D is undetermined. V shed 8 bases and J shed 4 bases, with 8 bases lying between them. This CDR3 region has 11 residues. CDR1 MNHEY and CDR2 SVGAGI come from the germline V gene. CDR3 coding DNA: TGTGCCAGCGGGGTGCGAGAGACCCAGTACTTC. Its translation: CASGVRETQYF.

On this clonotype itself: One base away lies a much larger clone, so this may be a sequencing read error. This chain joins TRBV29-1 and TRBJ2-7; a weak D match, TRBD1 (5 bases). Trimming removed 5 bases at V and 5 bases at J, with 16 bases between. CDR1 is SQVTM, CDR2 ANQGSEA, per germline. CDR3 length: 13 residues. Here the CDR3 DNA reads TGCAGCGTTACAAGGCAGGGTCCGGACGAGCAGTACTTC. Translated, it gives CSVTRQGPDEQYF.

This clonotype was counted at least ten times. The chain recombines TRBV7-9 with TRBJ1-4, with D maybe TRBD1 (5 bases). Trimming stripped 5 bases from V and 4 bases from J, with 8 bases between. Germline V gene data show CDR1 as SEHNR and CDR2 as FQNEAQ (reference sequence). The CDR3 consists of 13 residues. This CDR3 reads CASSRDVNEKLFF. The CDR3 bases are TGTGCCAGCAGCCGGGACGTTAATGAAAAACTGTTTTTT.

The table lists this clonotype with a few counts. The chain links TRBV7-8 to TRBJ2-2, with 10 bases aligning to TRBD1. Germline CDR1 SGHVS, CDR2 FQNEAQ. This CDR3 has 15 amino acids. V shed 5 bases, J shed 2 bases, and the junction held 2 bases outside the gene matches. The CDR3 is CASSRQGANTGELFF. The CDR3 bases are TGTGCCAGCAGCCGACAGGGGGCAAACACCGGGGAGCTGTTTTTT.

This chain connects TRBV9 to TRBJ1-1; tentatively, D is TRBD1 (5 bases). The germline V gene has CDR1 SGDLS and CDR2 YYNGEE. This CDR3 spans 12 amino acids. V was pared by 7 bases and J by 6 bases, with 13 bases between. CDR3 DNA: TGTGCCAGCGGGGCTCTCTCCTCTGAAGCTTTCTTT. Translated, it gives CASGALSSEAFF.

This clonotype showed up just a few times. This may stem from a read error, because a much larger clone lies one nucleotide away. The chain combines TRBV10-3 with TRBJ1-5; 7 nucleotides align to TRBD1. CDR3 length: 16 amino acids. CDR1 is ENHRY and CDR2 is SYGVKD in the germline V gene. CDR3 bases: TGTGCCATCAGTGAGGCCGGGACAGCCTGGGGTCAGTCCCAGCATTTT. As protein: CAISEAGTAWGQSQHF.

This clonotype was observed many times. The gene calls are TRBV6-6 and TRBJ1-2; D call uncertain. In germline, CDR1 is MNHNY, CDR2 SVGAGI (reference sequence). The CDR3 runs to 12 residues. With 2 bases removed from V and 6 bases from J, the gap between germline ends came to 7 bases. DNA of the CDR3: TGTGCCAGCAGTTACGGTGCTAATGGCTACACCTTC. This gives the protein CASSYGANGYTF.

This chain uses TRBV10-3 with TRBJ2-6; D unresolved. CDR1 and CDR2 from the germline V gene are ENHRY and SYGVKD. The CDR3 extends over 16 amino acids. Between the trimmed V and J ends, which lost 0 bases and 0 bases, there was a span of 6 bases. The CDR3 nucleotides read TGTGCCATCAGTGAGTCCAAAGTCTCTGGGGCCAACGTCCTGACTTTC. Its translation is CAISESKVSGANVLTF.

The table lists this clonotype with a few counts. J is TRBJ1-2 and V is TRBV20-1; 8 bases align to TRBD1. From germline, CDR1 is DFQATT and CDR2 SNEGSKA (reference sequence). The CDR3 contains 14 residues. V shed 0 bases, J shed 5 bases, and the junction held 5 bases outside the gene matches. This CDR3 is CSARDGQGAYGYTF. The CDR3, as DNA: TGCAGTGCTAGAGATGGGCAGGGGGCTTATGGCTACACCTTC.

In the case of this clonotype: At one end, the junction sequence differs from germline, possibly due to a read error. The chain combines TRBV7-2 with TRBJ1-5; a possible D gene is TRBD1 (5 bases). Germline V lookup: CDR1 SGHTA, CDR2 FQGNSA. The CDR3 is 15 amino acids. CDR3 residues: CASSQRQSSSQPQHF. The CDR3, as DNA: TGTGCCAGCAGCCAAAGACAGTCTAGCAGTCAGCCCCAGCATTTT.

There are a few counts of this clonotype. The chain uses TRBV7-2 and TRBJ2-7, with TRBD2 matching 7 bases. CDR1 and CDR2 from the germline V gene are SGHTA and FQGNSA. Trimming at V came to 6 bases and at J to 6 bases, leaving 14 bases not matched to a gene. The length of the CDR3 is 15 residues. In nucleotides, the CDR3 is TGTGCCAGCAGTTCTCCCCGAGAGGGAGGGGTCGAGCAGTACTTC. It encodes CASSSPREGGVEQYF.

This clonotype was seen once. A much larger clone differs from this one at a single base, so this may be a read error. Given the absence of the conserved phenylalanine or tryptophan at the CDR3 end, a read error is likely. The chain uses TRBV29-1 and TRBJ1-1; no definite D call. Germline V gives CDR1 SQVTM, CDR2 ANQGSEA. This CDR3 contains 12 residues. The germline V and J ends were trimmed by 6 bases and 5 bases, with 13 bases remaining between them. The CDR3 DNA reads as TGCAGCGTATTGTCAGAAGGAACTGAAGCTTTCCTT. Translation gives CSVLSEGTEAFL.

The CDR3: CASSYLSSLPTEAFF. CDR3 DNA: TGTGCCAGCAGTTACCTGAGCTCGCTCCCCACTGAAGCTTTCTTT. The chain links TRBV2 to TRBJ1-1; D unresolved. The V gene's germline CDR1 is SNHLY and CDR2 FYNNEI. Between the trimmed V and J ends, which lost 5 bases and 4 bases, there was a span of 17 bases. The CDR3 is 15 amino acids.

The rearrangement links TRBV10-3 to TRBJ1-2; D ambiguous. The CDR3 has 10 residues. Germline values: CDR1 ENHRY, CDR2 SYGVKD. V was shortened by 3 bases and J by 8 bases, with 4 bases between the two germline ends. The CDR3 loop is CAISDTGYTF. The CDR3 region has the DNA TGTGCCATCAGTGACACCGGCTACACCTTC.

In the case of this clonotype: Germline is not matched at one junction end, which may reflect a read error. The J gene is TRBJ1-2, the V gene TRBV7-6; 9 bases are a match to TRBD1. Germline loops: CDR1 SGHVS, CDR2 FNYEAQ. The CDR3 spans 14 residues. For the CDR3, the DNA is TGTGCCAGCAGCTTAGGGACAGGGGACTATGGCTACGCCTTC. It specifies CASSLGTGDYGYAF.

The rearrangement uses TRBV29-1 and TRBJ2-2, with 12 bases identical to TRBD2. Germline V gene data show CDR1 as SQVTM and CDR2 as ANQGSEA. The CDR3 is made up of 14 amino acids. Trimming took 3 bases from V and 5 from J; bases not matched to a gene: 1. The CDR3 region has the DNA TGCAGCGTTGAGGGACTAGCGGGTACCGGGGAGCTGTTTTTT. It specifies CSVEGLAGTGELFF.

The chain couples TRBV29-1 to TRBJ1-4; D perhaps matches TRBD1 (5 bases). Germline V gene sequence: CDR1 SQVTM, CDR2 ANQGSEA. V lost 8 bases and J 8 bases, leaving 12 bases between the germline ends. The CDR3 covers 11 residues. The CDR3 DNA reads TGCAGCTTAGGCAGGGCAGAAAAACTGTTTTTT. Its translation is CSLGRAEKLFF. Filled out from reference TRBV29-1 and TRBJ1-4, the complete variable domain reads SAVISQKPSRDICQRGTSLTIQCQVDSQVTMMFWYRQQPGQSLTLIATANQGSEATYESGFVIDKFPISRPNLTFSTLTVSNMSPEDSSIYLCSLGRAEKLFFGSGTQLSVL.

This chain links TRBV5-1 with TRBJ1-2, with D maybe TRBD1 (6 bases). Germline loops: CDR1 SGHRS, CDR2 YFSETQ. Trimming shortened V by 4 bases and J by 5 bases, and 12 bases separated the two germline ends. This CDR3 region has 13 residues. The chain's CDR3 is CASSQGQTYGYTF. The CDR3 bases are TGCGCCAGCAGCCAAGGACAGACATATGGCTACACCTTC.

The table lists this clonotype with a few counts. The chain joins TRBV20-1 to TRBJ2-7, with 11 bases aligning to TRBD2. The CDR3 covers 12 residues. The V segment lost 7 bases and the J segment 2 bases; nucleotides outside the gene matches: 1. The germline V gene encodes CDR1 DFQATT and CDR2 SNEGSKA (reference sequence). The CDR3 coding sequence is TGCAGTGTGACTAGCGGGGCCTACGAGCAGTACTTC. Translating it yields CSVTSGAYEQYF.

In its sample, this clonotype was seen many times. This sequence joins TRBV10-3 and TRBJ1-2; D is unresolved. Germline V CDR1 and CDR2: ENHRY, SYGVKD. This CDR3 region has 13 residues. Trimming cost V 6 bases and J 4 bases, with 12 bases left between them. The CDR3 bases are TGTGCCATCAGGACCGCGGGTGGCTATGGCTACACCTTC. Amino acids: CAIRTAGGYGYTF.

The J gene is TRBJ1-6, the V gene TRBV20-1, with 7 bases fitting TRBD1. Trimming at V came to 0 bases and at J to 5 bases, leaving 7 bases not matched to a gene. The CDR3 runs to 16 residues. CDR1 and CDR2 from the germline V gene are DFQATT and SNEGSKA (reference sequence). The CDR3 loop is CSARDTGQINNSPLHF. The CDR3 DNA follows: TGCAGTGCTAGAGATACGGGACAGATAAATAATTCACCCCTCCACTTT.

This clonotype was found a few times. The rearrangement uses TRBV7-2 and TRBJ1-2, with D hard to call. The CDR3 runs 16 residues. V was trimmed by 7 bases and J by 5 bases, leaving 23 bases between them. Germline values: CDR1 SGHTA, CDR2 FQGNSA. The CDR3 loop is CASIPQPMGRLYGYTF. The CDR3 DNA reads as TGTGCCAGCATTCCTCAACCTATGGGCAGGTTATATGGCTACACCTTC.

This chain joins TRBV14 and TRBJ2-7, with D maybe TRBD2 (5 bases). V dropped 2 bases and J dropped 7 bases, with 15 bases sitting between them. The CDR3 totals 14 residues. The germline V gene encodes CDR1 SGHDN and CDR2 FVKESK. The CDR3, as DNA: TGTGCCAGCAGCCAATCTCACGGGAAACGGGAGCAGTACTTC. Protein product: CASSQSHGKREQYF.

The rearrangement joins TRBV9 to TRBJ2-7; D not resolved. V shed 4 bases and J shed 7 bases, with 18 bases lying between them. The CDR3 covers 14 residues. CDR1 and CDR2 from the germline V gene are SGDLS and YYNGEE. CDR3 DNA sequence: TGTGCCAGCAGCCCAGCCTACCCGGACGGGGAGCAGTACTTC. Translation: CASSPAYPDGEQYF.

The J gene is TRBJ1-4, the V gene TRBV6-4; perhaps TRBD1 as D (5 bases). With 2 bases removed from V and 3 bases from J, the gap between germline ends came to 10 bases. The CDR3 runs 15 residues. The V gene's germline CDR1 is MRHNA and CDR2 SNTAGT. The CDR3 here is CASSDLGGANEKLFF. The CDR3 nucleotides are TGTGCCAGCAGTGACCTGGGGGGTGCTAATGAAAAACTGTTTTTT.

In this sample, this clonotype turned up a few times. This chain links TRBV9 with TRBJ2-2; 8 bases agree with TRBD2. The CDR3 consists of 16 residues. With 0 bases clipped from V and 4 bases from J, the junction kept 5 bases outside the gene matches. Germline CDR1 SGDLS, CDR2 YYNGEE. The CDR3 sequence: CASSVGPAGGTGELFF. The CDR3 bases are TGTGCCAGCAGCGTAGGGCCTGCGGGGGGCACCGGGGAGCTGTTTTTT.